The T cell receptor (beta chain) described here comes from a study of shared clonotypes between healthy human individuals. Germline loops: CDR1 SGHAT, CDR2 FQNNGV. This CDR3 contains 19 residues. The J segment lost 11 bases and the V segment lost 1 base, leaving 23 bases of the junction unmatched. The protocol was immunoSEQ multiplex PCR, while the TCRdb copy is restricted to in-frame clones and leaves out a portion. The sample consists of about 2.4 million clones, 93% of them appearing once. The chain recombines TRBV11-2 with TRBJ1-5; 7 positions match TRBD1. Material for sequencing was naive CD4+ T cells from PBMCs. Subset denoted: CD45RA+ positively selected. The clonotype was recovered from a man aged 18 to 29 in good health. Some clones in this sample may be carry-over from other donors' samples. This CDR3 reads CASSLVEATPGDRDQAQHF. The DNA for the CDR3 is TGTGCCAGCAGCTTAGTGGAAGCGACACCTGGTGACAGGGACCAAGCCCAGCATTTT. The full variable domain, rest sourced from reference TRBV11-2 and TRBJ1-5, is EAGVAQSPRYKIIEKRQSVAFWCNPISGHATLYWYQQILGQGPKLLIQFQNNGVVDDSQLPKDRFSAERLKGVDSTLKIQPAKLEDSAVYLCASSLVEATPGDRDQAQHFGDGTRLSIL.